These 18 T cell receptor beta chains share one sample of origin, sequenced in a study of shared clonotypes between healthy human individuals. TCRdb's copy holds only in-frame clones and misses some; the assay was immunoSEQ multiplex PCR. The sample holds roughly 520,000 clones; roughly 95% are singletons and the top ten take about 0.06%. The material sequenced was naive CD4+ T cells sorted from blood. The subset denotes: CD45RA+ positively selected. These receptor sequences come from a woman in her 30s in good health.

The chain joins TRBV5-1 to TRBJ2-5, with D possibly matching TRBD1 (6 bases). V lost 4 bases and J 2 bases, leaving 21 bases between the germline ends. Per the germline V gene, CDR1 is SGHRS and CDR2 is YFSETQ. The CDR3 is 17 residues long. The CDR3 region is CASSNDRTTGVQETQYF. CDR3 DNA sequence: TGCGCCAGCAGCAACGACAGGACGACCGGGGTTCAAGAGACCCAGTACTTC.

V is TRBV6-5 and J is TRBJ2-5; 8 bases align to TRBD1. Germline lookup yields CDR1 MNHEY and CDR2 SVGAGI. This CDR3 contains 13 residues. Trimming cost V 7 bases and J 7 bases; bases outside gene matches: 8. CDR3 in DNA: TGTGCCAGCATTCGGACAGGGACAGGGACCCAGTACTTC. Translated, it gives CASIRTGTGTQYF.

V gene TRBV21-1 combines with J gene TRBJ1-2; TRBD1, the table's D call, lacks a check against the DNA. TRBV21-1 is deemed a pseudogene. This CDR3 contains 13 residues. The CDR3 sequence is CASSTPGQNGYTF. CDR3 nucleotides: TGTGCCAGCAGCACCCCGGGACAGAATGGCTACACCTTC.

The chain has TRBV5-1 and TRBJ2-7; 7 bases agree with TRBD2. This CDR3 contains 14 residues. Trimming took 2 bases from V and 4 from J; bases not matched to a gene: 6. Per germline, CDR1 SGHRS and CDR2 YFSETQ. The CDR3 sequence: CASSFSAGAYEQYF. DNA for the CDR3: TGCGCCAGCAGCTTCTCTGCGGGAGCTTACGAGCAGTACTTC.

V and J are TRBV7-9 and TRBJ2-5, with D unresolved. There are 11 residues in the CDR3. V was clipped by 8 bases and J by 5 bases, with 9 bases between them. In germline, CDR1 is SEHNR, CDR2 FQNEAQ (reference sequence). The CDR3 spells CASRYAETQYF. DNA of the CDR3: TGTGCCAGCCGATACGCGGAGACCCAGTACTTC.

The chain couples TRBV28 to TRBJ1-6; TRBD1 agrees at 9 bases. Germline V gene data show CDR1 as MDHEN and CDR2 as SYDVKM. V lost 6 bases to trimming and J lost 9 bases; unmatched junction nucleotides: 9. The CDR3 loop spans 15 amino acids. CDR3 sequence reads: CASSRNRDRVSPLHF. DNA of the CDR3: TGTGCCAGCAGCCGTAACCGGGACAGGGTTTCACCCCTCCACTTT.

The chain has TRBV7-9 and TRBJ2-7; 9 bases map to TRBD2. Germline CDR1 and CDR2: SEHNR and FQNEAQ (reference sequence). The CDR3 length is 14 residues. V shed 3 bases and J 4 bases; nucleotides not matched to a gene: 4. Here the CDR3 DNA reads TGTGCCAGCAGCTTTGGCGGGAGGGGGTACGAGCAGTACTTC. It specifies CASSFGGRGYEQYF.

The CDR3 sequence is CASSPIYSNQPQHF. The CDR3, as DNA: TGTGCCAGCAGTCCAATTTATAGCAATCAGCCCCAGCATTTT. V is TRBV28 and J is TRBJ1-5, with D unresolved. This CDR3 has 14 residues. Trimming removed 5 bases at V and 0 bases at J, with 8 bases between. CDR1 and CDR2 from the germline V gene are MDHEN and SYDVKM.

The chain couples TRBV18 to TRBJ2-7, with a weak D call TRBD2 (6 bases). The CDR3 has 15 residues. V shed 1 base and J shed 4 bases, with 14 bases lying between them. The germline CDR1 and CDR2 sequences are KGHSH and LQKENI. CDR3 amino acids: CASSPRPGAGYEQYF. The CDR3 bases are TGTGCCAGCTCACCACGACCGGGAGCAGGTTACGAGCAGTACTTC.

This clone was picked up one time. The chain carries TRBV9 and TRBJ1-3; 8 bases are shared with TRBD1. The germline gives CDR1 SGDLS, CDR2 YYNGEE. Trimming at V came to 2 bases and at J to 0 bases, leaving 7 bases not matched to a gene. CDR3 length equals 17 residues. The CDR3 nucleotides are TGTGCCAGCAGCGTTTCCGGACAGGGCTACTCTGGAAACACCATATATTTT. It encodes CASSVSGQGYSGNTIYF.

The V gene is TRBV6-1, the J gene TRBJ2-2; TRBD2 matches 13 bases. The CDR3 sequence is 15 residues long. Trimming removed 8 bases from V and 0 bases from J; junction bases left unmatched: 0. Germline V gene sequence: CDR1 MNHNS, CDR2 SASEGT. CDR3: CASGTSGTNTGELFF. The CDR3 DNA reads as TGTGCCAGCGGGACTAGCGGGACGAACACCGGGGAGCTGTTTTTT.

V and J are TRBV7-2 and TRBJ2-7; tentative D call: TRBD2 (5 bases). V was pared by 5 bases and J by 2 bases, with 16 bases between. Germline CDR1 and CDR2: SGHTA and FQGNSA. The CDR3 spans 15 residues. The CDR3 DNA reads TGTGCCAGCAGCGTTATCGGGATAGTGACCTACGAGCAGTACTTC. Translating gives CASSVIGIVTYEQYF.

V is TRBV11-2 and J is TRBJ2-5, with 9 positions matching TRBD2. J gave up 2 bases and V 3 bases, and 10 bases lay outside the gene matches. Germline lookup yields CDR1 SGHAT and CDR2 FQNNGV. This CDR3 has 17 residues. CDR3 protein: CASSFGVLAGQQETQYF. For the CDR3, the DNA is TGTGCCAGCAGCTTCGGGGTGCTAGCGGGACAGCAAGAGACCCAGTACTTC.

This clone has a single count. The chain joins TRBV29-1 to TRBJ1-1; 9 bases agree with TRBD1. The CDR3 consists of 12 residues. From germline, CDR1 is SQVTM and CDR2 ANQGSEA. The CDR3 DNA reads TGCGGGGACAGGGCGGGGAACACTGAAGCTTTCTTT. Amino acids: CGDRAGNTEAFF. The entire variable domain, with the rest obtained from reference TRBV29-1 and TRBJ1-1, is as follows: SAVISQKPSRDICQRGTSLTIQCQVDSQVTMMFWYRQQPGQSLTLIATANQGSEATYESGFVIDKFPISRPNLTFSTLTVSNMSPEDSSIYLCGDRAGNTEAFFGQGTRLTVV.

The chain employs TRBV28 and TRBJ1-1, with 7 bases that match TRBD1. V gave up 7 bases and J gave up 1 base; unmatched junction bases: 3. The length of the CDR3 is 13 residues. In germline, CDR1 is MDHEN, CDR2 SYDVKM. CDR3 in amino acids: CASKTGTNTEAFF. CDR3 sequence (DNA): TGTGCCAGCAAGACAGGGACGAACACTGAAGCTTTCTTT.

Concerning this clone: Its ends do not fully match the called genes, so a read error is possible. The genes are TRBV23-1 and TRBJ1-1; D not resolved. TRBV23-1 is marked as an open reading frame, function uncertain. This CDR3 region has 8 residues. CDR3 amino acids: CASSRLPF. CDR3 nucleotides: TGCGCCAGCAGTCGCCTTCCTTTT.

The CDR3 loop is CASRDRDNQPQHF. The CDR3 coding sequence is TGTGCCAGCAGGGACAGGGACAATCAGCCCCAGCATTTT. The chain carries TRBV28 and TRBJ1-5; 8 positions agree with TRBD1. The CDR3 is made up of 13 amino acids. V trimming: 6 bases; J trimming: 3 bases; junction bases outside the gene matches: 1. CDR1 is MDHEN and CDR2 is SYDVKM in the germline V gene. The full variable domain, rest sourced from reference TRBV28 and TRBJ1-5, is DVKVTQSSRYLVKRTGEKVFLECVQDMDHENMFWYRQDPGLGLRLIYFSYDVKMKEKGDIPEGYSVSREKKERFSLILESASTNQTSMYLCASRDRDNQPQHFGDGTRLSIL.

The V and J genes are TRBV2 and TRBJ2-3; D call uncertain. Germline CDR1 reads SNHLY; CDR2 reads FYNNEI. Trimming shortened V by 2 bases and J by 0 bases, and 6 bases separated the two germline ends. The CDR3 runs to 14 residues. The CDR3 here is CASSEILSTDTQYF. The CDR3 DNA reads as TGTGCCAGCAGTGAAATCTTGAGCACAGATACGCAGTATTTT.